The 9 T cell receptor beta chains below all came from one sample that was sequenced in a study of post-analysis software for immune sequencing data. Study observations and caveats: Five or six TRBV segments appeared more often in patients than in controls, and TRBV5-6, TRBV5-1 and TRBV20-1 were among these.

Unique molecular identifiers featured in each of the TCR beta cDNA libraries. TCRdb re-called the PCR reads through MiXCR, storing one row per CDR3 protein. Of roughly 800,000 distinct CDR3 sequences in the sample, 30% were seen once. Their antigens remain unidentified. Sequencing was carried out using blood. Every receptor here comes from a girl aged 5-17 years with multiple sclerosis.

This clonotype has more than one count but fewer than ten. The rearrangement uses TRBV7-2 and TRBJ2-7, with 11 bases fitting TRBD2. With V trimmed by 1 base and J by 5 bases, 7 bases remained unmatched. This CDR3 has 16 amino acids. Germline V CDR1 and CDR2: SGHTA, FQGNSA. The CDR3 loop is CASSLVGTSGYDEQYF. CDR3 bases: TGTGCCAGCAGCTTAGTTGGGACTAGCGGTTACGACGAGCAGTACTTC.

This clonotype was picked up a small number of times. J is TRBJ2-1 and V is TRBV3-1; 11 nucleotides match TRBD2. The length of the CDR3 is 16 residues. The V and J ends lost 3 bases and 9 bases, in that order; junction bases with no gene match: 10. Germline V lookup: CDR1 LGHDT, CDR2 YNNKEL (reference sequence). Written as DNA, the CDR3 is TGTGCCAGCAGCCATGCCACTAGCGGGAGATGGAGTGAGCAGTTCTTC. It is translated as CASSHATSGRWSEQFF.

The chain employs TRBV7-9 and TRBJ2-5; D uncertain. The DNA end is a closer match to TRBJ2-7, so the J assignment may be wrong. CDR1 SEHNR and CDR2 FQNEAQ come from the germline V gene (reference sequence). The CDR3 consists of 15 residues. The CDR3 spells CASSLAAARLVEQYF. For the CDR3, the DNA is TGTGCCAGCAGCTTAGCGGCGGCCAGGCTTGTCGAGCAGTACTTC.

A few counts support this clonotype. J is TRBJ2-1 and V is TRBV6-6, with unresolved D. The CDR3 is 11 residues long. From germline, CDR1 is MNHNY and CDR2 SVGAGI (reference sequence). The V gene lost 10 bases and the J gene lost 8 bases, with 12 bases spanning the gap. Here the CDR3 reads CANLGLDEQFF. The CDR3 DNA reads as TGTGCCAACCTGGGTCTGGATGAGCAGTTCTTC.

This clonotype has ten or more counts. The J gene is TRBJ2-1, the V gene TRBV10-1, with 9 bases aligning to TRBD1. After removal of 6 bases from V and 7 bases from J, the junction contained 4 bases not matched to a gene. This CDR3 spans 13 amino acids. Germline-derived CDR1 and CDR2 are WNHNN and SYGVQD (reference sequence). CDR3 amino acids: CASSGTGMNEQFF. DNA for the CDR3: TGCGCCAGCAGCGGGACAGGGATGAATGAGCAGTTCTTC.

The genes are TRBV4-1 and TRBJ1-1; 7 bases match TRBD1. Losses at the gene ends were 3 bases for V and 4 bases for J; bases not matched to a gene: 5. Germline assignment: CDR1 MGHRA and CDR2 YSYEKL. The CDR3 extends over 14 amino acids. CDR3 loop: CASSQTAGGTEAFF. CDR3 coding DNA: TGCGCCAGCAGCCAGACCGCAGGGGGCACTGAAGCTTTCTTT.

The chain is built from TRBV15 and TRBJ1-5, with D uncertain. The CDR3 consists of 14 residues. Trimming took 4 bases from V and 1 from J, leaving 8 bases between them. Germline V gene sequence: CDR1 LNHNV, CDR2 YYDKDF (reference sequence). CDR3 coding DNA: TGTGCCACCAGCATCCGAGCCAGCAATCAGCCCCAGCATTTT. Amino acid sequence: CATSIRASNQPQHF.

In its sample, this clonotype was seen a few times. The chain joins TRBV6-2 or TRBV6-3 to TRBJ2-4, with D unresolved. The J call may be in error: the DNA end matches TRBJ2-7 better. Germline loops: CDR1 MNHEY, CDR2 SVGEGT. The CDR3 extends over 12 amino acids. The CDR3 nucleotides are TGTGCCAGCAGAGACCCCCTTCGCGAGCAGTACTTC. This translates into CASRDPLREQYF.

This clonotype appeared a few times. Written as DNA, the CDR3 is TGCAGTGCTTCCGGGACCGACTTTAAGGGGGGTTACAATGAGCAGTTCTTC. The encoded protein is CSASGTDFKGGYNEQFF. The chain links TRBV20-1 to TRBJ2-1; D tentatively reads TRBD1 or TRBD2 (6 bases each). The length of the CDR3 is 17 residues. Looked up from germline, CDR1 is DFQATT and CDR2 is SNEGSKA (reference sequence). The V and J ends lost 5 bases and 4 bases respectively, with 24 bases between them.